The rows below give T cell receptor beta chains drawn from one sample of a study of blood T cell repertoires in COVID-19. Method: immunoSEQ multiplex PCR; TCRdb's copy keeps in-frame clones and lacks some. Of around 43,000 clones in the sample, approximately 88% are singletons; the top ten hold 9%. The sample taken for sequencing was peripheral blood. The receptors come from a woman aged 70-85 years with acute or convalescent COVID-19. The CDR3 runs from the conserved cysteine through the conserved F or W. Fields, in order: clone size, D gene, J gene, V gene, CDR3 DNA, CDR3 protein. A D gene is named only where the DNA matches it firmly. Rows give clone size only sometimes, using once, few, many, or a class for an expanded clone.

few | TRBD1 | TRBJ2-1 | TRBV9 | TGTGCCAGCAGCGTAGAGGGACAGCTTCCTTACAATGAGCAGTTCTTC | CASSVEGQLPYNEQFF
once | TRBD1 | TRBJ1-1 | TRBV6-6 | TGTGCCGGCTCCGGGACAGGGGACCGTCCGACTGAAGCTTTCTTT | CAGSGTGDRPTEAFF
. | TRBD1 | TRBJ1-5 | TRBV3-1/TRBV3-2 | TGTGCCAGCAGGCTACACAGGGGAACTCAGCCCCAGCATTTT | CASRLHRGTQPQHF
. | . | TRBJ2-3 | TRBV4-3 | TGCGCCAGCGGCGGCGCGCCTGGAGATACGCAGTATTTT | CASGGAPGDTQYF
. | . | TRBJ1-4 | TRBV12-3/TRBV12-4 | TGTGCCAGCAGTTTTTCGAGGGAACTGTTTTTT | CASSFSRELFF
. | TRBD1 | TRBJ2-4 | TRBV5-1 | TGCGCCAGCAGCTCAGGACAGGCTACAAACATTCAGTACTTC | CASSSGQATNIQYF
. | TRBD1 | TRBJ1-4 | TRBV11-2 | TGTGCCAGCAGGTTCACAGGGGGCGATACCGGAAAACTGTTTTTT | CASRFTGGDTGKLFF
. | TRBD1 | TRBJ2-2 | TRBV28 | TGTGCCAGCAGTTTATTAGGTCTTGGACAGGAAGAGAACACCGGGGAGCTGTTTTTT | CASSLLGLGQEENTGELFF
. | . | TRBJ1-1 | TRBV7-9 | TGTGCCAGCAGCTTTACTTCGGGGGGCACTGAAGCTTTCTTT | CASSFTSGGTEAFF
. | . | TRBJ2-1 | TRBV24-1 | TGTGCCACCAGTGATTGGGGAGCCAGCTCCTACAATGAGCAGTTCTTC | CATSDWGASSYNEQFF
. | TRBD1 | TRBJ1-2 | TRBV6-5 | TGTGCCAGCAGTTACGGGGGACAGGGGGGCTACACCTTC | CASSYGGQGGYTF
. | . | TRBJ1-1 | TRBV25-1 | TGTGCCAGCGGCTCGGAGAGAGAGAACACTGAAGCTTTCTTT | CASGSERENTEAFF
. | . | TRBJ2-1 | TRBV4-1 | TGCGCCAGCACCCGGGACAATCGGTACAATGAGCAGTTCTTC | CASTRDNRYNEQFF
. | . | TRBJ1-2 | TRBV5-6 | TGTGCCAGCAGCTTGGTTCAGCCGGGGGGCTACACCTTC | CASSLVQPGGYTF
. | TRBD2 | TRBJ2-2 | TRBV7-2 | TGTGCCAGCGAGCCCACCCGGGGGGGAAACACCGGGGAGCTGTTTTTT | CASEPTRGGNTGELFF
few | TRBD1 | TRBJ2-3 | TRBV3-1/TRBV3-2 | TGTGCCAGCAGCCCGACAGGGGGCCGGTCGAAGGAGGGTTGTTGTAGCACAGATACGCAGTATTTT | CASSPTGGRSKEGCCSTDTQYF
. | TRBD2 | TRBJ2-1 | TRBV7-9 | TGTGCCAGCAGTTACGCCGGGACTAAAGACAATGAGCAGTTCTTC | CASSYAGTKDNEQFF
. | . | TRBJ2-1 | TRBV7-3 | TGTGCCAGCAGCTTAACCCCTAGTAGCTCCTACAATGAGCAGTTCTTC | CASSLTPSSSYNEQFF
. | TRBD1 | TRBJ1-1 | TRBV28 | TGTGCCAGCAGTCGGACAGGGTCGAGTACTGAAGCTTTCTTT | CASSRTGSSTEAFF
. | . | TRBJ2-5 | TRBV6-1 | TGTGCCAGCAGTGAGGGGACTGGCGTAAACCAAGAGACCCAGTACTTC | CASSEGTGVNQETQYF
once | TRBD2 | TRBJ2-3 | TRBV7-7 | TGTGCTAGCAGCTCAGGACTAGCGGGAGCAAAAGATACGCAGTATTTT | CASSSGLAGAKDTQYF
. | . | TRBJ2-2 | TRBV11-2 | TGTGCCAGTGCCACTGCCGGTGTCGGGGAGCTGTTTTTT | CASATAGVGELFF
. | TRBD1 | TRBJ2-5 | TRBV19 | TGTGCCAGTAGGACAGGGATTGGCGACCAGTACTTC | CASRTGIGDQYF
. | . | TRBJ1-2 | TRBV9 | TGTGCCAGCAGCGTCAACCAGAAATACACCTTC | CASSVNQKYTF
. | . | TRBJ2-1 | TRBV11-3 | TGTGCCAGCAGCTTTGTTAGCTCCTACAATGAGCAGTTCTTC | CASSFVSSYNEQFF
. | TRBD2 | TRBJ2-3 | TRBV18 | TGTGCCAGCTCAACCCGGACTAGCGAGAGGGGAGATACGCAGTATTTT | CASSTRTSERGDTQYF
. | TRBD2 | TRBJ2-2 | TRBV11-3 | TGTGCCAGCAGCTTCGGACTAGCGGGGGGAGGGGAGCTGTTTTTT | CASSFGLAGGGELFF
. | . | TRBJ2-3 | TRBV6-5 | TGTGCCAGCAGTCCTAGCACAGCACTCACAGATACGCAGTATTTT | CASSPSTALTDTQYF
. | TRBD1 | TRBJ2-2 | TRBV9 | TGTGCCAGCAGCGGGGGACAGGGAGACACCGGGGAGCTGTTTTTT | CASSGGQGDTGELFF
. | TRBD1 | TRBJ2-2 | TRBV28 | TGTGCCAGCAGTTCGGGACAGGGTGGACCGGGGGAGCTGTTTTTT | CASSSGQGGPGELFF
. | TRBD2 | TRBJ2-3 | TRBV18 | TGTGCCAGCTCATTAGGGACTAGCGGGCTAGGCACAGATACGCAGTATTTT | CASSLGTSGLGTDTQYF
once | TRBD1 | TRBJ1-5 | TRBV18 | TGTGCCAGCTCACCATCCGGGACAGGGGACAATCAGCCCCAGCATTTT | CASSPSGTGDNQPQHF
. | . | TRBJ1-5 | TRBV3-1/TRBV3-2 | TGTGCCAGCAGTCCGGACAGCCGCAATCAGCCCCAGCATTTT | CASSPDSRNQPQHF
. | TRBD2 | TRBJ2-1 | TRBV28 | TGTGCCAGCAGTTTCGCGACTAGCGGGGTCAATGAGCAGTTCTTC | CASSFATSGVNEQFF
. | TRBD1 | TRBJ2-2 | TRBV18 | TGTGCCAGCTCACCTGGACAGGGAAACACCGGGGAGCTGTTTTTT | CASSPGQGNTGELFF
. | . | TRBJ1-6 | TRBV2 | TGTGCCAGCAGTGAGCAACAGGGTTACAATTCACCCCTCCACTTT | CASSEQQGYNSPLHF
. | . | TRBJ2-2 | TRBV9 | TGTGCCAGCAGCGTACAGGGTAGCACCGGGGAGCTGTTTTTT | CASSVQGSTGELFF
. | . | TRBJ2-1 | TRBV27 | TGTGCCAGCAGTCGACTGGACAATGAGCAGTTCTTC | CASSRLDNEQFF
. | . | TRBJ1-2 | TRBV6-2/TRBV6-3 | TGTGCCAGCAGTACGACAGGATCGAGGGGCTACACCTTC | CASSTTGSRGYTF
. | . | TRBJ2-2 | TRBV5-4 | TGTGCCAGCAGCTTGTATGTTTCTAGCTGGACCGGGGAGCTGTTTTTT | CASSLYVSSWTGELFF
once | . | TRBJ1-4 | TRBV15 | TGTGCCACCAGCAGAGCCGGGAGGGGGGACGAAAAACTGTTTTTT | CATSRAGRGDEKLFF
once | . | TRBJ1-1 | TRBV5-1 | TGCGCCAGCAGCTTGGCCAATAATCCAGGGTCGAACACTGAAGCTTTCTTT | CASSLANNPGSNTEAFF
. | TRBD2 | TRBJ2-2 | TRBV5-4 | TGTGCCAGCAGCTTGGATAGCGGGAGGAACACCGGGGAGCTGTTTTTT | CASSLDSGRNTGELFF
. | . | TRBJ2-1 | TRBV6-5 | TGTGCCTCAAGACTAGGGGTAGGCAATGAGCAGTTCTTC | CASRLGVGNEQFF
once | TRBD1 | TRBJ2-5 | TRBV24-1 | TGTGCCACCAGTGAAGGGGGCGAAGAGACCCAGTACTTC | CATSEGGEETQYF
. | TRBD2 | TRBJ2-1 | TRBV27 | TGTGCCAGCACCGGACTAGCGGGCTACAATGAGCAGTTCTTC | CASTGLAGYNEQFF
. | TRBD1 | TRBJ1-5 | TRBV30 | TGTGCCTGGAGAGGGACAGTGAATCAGCCCCAGCATTTT | CAWRGTVNQPQHF
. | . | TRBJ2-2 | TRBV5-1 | TGCGCCAGCAGCATCGAGCTTACGGGCGGGGAGCTGTTTTTT | CASSIELTGGELFF